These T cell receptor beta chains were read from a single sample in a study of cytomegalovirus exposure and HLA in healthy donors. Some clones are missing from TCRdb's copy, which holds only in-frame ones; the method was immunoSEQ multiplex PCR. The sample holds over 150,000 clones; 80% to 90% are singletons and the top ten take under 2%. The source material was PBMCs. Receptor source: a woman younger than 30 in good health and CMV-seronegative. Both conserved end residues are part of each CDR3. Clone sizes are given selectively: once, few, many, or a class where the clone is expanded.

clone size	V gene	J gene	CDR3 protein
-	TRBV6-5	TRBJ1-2	CASSSQGAGTGYTF
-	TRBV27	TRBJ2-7	CASSTYRGKSSYEQYF
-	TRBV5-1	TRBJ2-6	CASSVLSPVSGANVLTF
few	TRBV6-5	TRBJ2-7	CASMGQGGSYEQYF
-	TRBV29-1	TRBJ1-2	CSGRSQGLYGYTF
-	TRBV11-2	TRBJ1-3	CASSESRQGAGNTIYF
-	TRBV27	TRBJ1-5	CASSFLPTGESNQPQHF
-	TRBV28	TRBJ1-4	CASSPDRGSEKLFF
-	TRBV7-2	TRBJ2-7	CASSFVWRTSGEGEQYF
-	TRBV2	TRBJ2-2	CASSVGRANTGELFF
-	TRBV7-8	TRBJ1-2	CASSRQENYGYTF
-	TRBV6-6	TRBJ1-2	CASSDGQGAFYGYTF
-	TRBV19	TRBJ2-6	CASSRSRGLGANVLTF
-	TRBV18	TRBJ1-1	CASSLRGLTEAFF
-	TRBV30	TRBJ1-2	CAWSVYRANYGYTF
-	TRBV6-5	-	CASSYSSSGGTYEQYF
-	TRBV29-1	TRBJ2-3	CSVVAGGPGDTQYF
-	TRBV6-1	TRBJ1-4	CASSEYGSPNEKLFF
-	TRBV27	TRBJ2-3	CASIPLAGLDTQYF
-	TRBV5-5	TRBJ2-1	CASSFGPSGSYNEQFF
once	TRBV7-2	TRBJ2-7	CASSSRVGRGTYEQYF
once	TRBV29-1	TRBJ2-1	CSVRLDERGLSYNEQFF
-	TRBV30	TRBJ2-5	CAWSSTGTQYF
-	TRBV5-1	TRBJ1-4	CASSFGTGGWGEKLFF
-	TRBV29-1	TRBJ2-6	CSGLSGANVLTF
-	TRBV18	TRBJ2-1	CASSAGEGRASYNEQFF
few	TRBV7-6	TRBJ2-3	CASSFAVQAGGYNTQYF
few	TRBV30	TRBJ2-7	CAWSRLQTYEQYF
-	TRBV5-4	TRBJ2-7	CASSRTGTGSYEQYF
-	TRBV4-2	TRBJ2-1	CASSQQLSSGGARDEQFF
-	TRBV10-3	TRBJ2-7	CAISEREYEQYF
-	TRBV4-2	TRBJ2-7	CASSQDRDRGPGLYF
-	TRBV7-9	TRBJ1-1	CASSLGRVRNTEAFF
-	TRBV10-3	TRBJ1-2	CAISGTGTVANYGYTF
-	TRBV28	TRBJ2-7	CASSQGLHRSYEQYF
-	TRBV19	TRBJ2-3	CASKPGDSTDTQYF
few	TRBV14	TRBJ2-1	CASSQCFPGGDHNEQFF